These 22 T cell receptor beta chains originate from one sample sequenced in a study of blood T cell repertoires in COVID-19. Measured with immunoSEQ multiplex PCR; TCRdb has only the in-frame clones, and not every one. The profile covers roughly 60,000 clones, with 90% appearing a single time and 7% to 10% taken by the ten largest. The specimen was peripheral blood. These receptors all come from a woman of 80 years or more with active COVID-19.

This chain uses TRBV5-1 with TRBJ2-5; TRBD1 matches at 7 bases. CDR3 size: 15 residues. Germline CDR1 is SGHRS and CDR2 is YFSETQ. The junction had 8 bases not matched to a gene; V was cut back by 1 base and J by 5 bases. The CDR3 nucleotides read TGCGCCAGCAGCTTGACTACAGGGGCGTGGGAGACCCAGTACTTC. Its protein is CASSLTTGAWETQYF.

This chain connects TRBV7-9 to TRBJ2-6; a possible D gene is TRBD2 (6 bases). Germline V lookup: CDR1 SEHNR, CDR2 FQNEAQ (reference sequence). V gave up 4 bases and J gave up 0 bases, with 16 bases separating them. The CDR3 is 18 amino acids. CDR3 region: CASSSPNAGGSGANVLTF. CDR3 DNA: TGTGCCAGCAGCTCACCAAACGCCGGGGGCTCTGGGGCCAACGTCCTGACTTTC.

The chain combines TRBV9 with TRBJ1-6; D uncertain. Trimming shortened V by 0 bases and J by 9 bases, and 7 bases separated the two germline ends. This CDR3 contains 13 residues. Germline lookup yields CDR1 SGDLS and CDR2 YYNGEE. CDR3 loop: CASSVGEVSPLHF. The DNA for the CDR3 is TGTGCCAGCAGCGTAGGGGAGGTTTCACCCCTCCACTTT.

V gene TRBV7-8 combines with J gene TRBJ2-3, with 7 bases identical to TRBD2. CDR3 size: 15 residues. In germline, CDR1 is SGHVS, CDR2 FQNEAQ. V shed 0 bases, J shed 2 bases, and the junction held 2 bases outside the gene matches. CDR3 region: CASSLAGGTTDTQYF. Written as DNA, the CDR3 is TGTGCCAGCAGCTTAGCGGGGGGGACCACAGATACGCAGTATTTT.

The DNA of the CDR3 is TGTGCCAGCCAGGGGCCGGGGCCGGGGACTGAAGCTTTCTTT. Its protein product is CASQGPGPGTEAFF. V usage is TRBV3-1 (or the pseudogene TRBV3-2) and J usage is TRBJ1-1; possible D gene TRBD1, 6 bases. There are 14 residues in the CDR3. Trimming took 8 bases from V and 5 from J, leaving 18 bases between them. Germline-derived CDR1 and CDR2 are LGHDT and YNNKEL (reference sequence).

This chain connects TRBV6-5 to TRBJ2-7; the match to TRBD2 covers 8 bases. Germline CDR1 MNHEY, CDR2 SVGAGI. This CDR3 region has 14 residues. V lost 7 bases and J lost 6; bases outside the gene matches: 11. CDR3 in DNA: TGTGCCAGCACAAGCCAGCGGGAGCCGGGCGAGCAGTACTTC. This translates into CASTSQREPGEQYF.

The chain links TRBV19 to TRBJ2-3; perhaps TRBD2 as D (6 bases). Trimming removed 4 bases at V and 0 bases at J, with 11 bases between. The CDR3 is 15 residues long. Germline-derived CDR1 and CDR2 are LNHDA and SQIVND (reference sequence). The CDR3 spells CASSSRGASTDTQYF. CDR3 sequence (DNA): TGTGCCAGTAGTAGCCGCGGGGCTAGCACAGATACGCAGTATTTT.

The V gene is TRBV6-1, the J gene TRBJ1-5; D perhaps matches TRBD1 (5 bases). The V gene lost 1 base and the J gene lost 6 bases, with 10 bases spanning the gap. The germline gives CDR1 MNHNS, CDR2 SASEGT. The CDR3 consists of 14 residues. The CDR3 is CASSEGGGAQPQHF. CDR3 sequence (DNA): TGTGCCAGCAGTGAAGGGGGGGGTGCTCAGCCCCAGCATTTT.

The chain joins TRBV5-1 to TRBJ2-1; 12 nucleotides match TRBD2. CDR1 and CDR2 from the germline V gene are SGHRS and YFSETQ. This CDR3 has 17 amino acids. The junction had 9 bases not matched to a gene; V was cut back by 3 bases and J by 5 bases. CDR3 residues: CASSSLLAGGGNNEQFF. For the CDR3, the DNA is TGCGCCAGCAGCTCTCTACTAGCGGGGGGAGGCAACAATGAGCAGTTCTTC.

CDR3 sequence: CASSLTTGASQPQHF. The CDR3 DNA reads as TGCGCCAGCAGCTTAACGACAGGGGCGAGTCAGCCCCAGCATTTT. The chain joins TRBV5-1 to TRBJ1-5; 8 bases are shared with TRBD1. Looked up from germline, CDR1 is SGHRS and CDR2 is YFSETQ. Unmatched junction bases numbered 7, after V lost 2 bases and J lost 6 bases. The CDR3 has 15 residues.

The chain links TRBV5-1 to TRBJ2-3; D may be TRBD1 (5 bases). Trimming cost V 2 bases and J 1 base, with 8 bases left between them. CDR3 size: 14 residues. Germline lookup yields CDR1 SGHRS and CDR2 YFSETQ. The DNA of the CDR3 is TGCGCCAGCAGCTTCCAGGGCCGCACAGATACGCAGTATTTT. Protein sequence: CASSFQGRTDTQYF. The full variable domain, in which reference TRBV5-1 and TRBJ2-3 provide the parts outside the CDR3, is KAGVTQTPRYLIKTRGQQVTLSCSPISGHRSVSWYQQTPGQGLQFLFEYFSETQRNKGNFPGRFSGRQFSNSRSEMNVSTLELGDSALYLCASSFQGRTDTQYFGPGTRLTVL.

The V gene is TRBV27, the J gene TRBJ1-6; 10 nucleotides match TRBD1. CDR3 size: 14 residues. In germline, CDR1 is MNHEY, CDR2 SMNVEV (reference sequence). After removal of 7 bases from V and 9 bases from J, the junction contained 6 bases not matched to a gene. CDR3: CASTRGDRGSPLHF. The CDR3 coding sequence is TGTGCCAGCACCCGTGGGGACAGGGGTTCACCCCTCCACTTT.

The chain has TRBV7-2 and TRBJ1-6; 8 bases are shared with TRBD1. The CDR3 sequence is 16 residues long. V dropped 1 base and J dropped 7; count of bases not matched to a gene: 6. CDR1 and CDR2 (germline): SGHTA, FQGNSA. The CDR3 here is CASSLVPGGQNSPLHF. The CDR3 region has the DNA TGTGCCAGCAGCTTAGTACCAGGGGGCCAAAATTCACCCCTCCACTTT. Together with reference TRBV7-2 and TRBJ1-6, the CDR3 gives the full variable domain: GAGVSQSPSNKVTEKGKDVELRCDPISGHTALYWYRQSLGQGLEFLIYFQGNSAPDKSGLPSDRFSAERTGGSVSTLTIQRTQQEDSAVYLCASSLVPGGQNSPLHFGNGTRLTVT.

This clone was found once. V is TRBV25-1 and J is TRBJ2-7; D may be TRBD1 (6 bases). CDR1 is MGHDK, CDR2 SYGVNS, per germline. This CDR3 is built from 14 residues. Trimming shortened V by 3 bases and J by 0 bases, and 9 bases separated the two germline ends. The CDR3, as DNA: TGTGCCAGCAGTGATTCAGGGGACTCCTACGAGCAGTACGTC. Its protein is CASSDSGDSYEQYV.

The chain carries TRBV12-5 and TRBJ2-5; the match to TRBD2 covers 9 bases. Germline loops: CDR1 LGHNT, CDR2 FRNRAP. CDR3 length equals 15 residues. Trimming removed 1 base from V and 3 bases from J; junction bases left unmatched: 3. The CDR3 protein is CASGLGGGVKETQYF. The DNA for the CDR3 is TGTGCTAGTGGTTTGGGCGGGGGGGTTAAAGAGACCCAGTACTTC.

This clone was picked up one time. This chain connects TRBV2 to TRBJ2-3, with a weak D call TRBD1 (6 bases). From germline, CDR1 is SNHLY and CDR2 FYNNEI. The CDR3 covers 16 residues. V lost 10 bases and J lost 0, with 20 bases in between. CDR3 in DNA: TGTGCCAACCGTCCGTTCGGACAGAGGAGCACAGATACGCAGTATTTT. It yields the protein CANRPFGQRSTDTQYF.

This chain's CDR3 is CASSPPVLGEETQYF. As DNA, the CDR3 is TGTGCCAGCTCACCACCGGTTTTAGGGGAAGAGACCCAGTACTTC. The V call is TRBV18, the J call TRBJ2-5; perhaps TRBD1 as D (5 bases). Germline V gene sequence: CDR1 KGHSH, CDR2 LQKENI. This CDR3 spans 15 amino acids. The ends were cut back, 0 bases at V and 3 bases at J, with 11 bases in the middle. The whole variable domain, remainder taken from reference TRBV18 and TRBJ2-5, is NAGVMQNPRHLVRRRGQEARLRCSPMKGHSHVYWYRQLPEEGLKFMVYLQKENIIDESGMPKERFSAEFPKEGPSILRIQQVVRGDSAAYFCASSPPVLGEETQYFGPGTRLLVL.

The rearrangement joins TRBV2 to TRBJ1-6, with D unresolved. Germline V gene sequence: CDR1 SNHLY, CDR2 FYNNEI. This CDR3 is 15 amino acids long. V dropped 1 base and J dropped 4 bases, with 8 bases sitting between them. For the CDR3, the DNA is TGTGCCAGCAGTGAAGATAACAGTTATAATTCACCCCTCCACTTT. Its translation is CASSEDNSYNSPLHF.

This clone was found once. The chain combines TRBV5-1 with TRBJ1-1; 7 nucleotides line up with TRBD1. V lost 0 bases and J lost 3; bases outside the gene matches: 5. Germline V lookup: CDR1 SGHRS, CDR2 YFSETQ. The CDR3 loop spans 15 amino acids. As DNA, the CDR3 is TGCGCCAGCAGCTTGGAAGTCGACAGGGACACTGAAGCTTTCTTT. This gives the protein CASSLEVDRDTEAFF.

This sequence joins TRBV28 and TRBJ2-1, with TRBD2 matching 13 bases. From germline, CDR1 is MDHEN and CDR2 SYDVKM. The CDR3 runs 16 residues. Trimming removed 5 bases from V and 3 bases from J; junction bases left unmatched: 4. CDR3 sequence reads: CASSPGLAGDYNEQFF. CDR3 sequence (DNA): TGTGCCAGCAGTCCAGGACTAGCGGGGGACTACAATGAGCAGTTCTTC.

The chain joins TRBV24-1 to TRBJ2-5; tentatively, D is TRBD1 (6 bases). Trimming shortened V by 2 bases and J by 4 bases, and 13 bases separated the two germline ends. The CDR3 is made up of 15 amino acids. The germline CDR1 and CDR2 sequences are KGHDR and SFDVKD. The DNA of the CDR3 is TGTGCCACCAGTGATTCAAACAGGGTCGGAGAGACCCAGTACTTC. Its protein is CATSDSNRVGETQYF.

CDR3 sequence reads: CASSIGGSRRSYEQYV. The CDR3 DNA is TGTGCCAGTAGTATCGGCGGGTCGCGGCGCTCCTACGAGCAGTACGTC. This chain uses TRBV19 with TRBJ2-7; perhaps TRBD2 as D (5 bases). The CDR3 runs 16 residues. The V gene's germline CDR1 is LNHDA and CDR2 SQIVND (reference sequence). V gave up 3 bases and J gave up 0 bases, with 15 bases separating them.